This T cell receptor beta chain was captured by sequencing in a study of blood T cell repertoires in COVID-19. Whole-study context: The study drew acute and convalescent COVID-19 samples from the United States, Italy and Spain. The cDNA or gDNA used as material had been derived from T cells, B-cell-depleted T cells, or PBMCs.

Source study methods: Amplified reference gene primers provided the basis for estimating nucleated cell counts. Here immunoSEQ multiplex PCR was the method, and the copy in TCRdb shows in-frame clones only, minus some. The DNA was the basis for D and trimming; V, J and clone size are from that table. The sample has roughly 92,000 clones, around 90% seen once; the top ten hold about 5%. The CDR3 is made up of 14 amino acids. Germline V gives CDR1 LGHNA, CDR2 YNFKEQ. V lost 10 bases and J lost 5; bases outside the gene matches: 10. This TCR derives from a woman of 80 years or more with acute or convalescent COVID-19. The J gene is TRBJ2-2, the V gene TRBV4-2, with 7 bases aligning to TRBD1. The source material was peripheral blood. This chain's CDR3 is CATRKGAETGELFF. The DNA of the CDR3 is TGTGCCACCAGGAAGGGGGCGGAGACCGGGGAGCTGTTTTTT.